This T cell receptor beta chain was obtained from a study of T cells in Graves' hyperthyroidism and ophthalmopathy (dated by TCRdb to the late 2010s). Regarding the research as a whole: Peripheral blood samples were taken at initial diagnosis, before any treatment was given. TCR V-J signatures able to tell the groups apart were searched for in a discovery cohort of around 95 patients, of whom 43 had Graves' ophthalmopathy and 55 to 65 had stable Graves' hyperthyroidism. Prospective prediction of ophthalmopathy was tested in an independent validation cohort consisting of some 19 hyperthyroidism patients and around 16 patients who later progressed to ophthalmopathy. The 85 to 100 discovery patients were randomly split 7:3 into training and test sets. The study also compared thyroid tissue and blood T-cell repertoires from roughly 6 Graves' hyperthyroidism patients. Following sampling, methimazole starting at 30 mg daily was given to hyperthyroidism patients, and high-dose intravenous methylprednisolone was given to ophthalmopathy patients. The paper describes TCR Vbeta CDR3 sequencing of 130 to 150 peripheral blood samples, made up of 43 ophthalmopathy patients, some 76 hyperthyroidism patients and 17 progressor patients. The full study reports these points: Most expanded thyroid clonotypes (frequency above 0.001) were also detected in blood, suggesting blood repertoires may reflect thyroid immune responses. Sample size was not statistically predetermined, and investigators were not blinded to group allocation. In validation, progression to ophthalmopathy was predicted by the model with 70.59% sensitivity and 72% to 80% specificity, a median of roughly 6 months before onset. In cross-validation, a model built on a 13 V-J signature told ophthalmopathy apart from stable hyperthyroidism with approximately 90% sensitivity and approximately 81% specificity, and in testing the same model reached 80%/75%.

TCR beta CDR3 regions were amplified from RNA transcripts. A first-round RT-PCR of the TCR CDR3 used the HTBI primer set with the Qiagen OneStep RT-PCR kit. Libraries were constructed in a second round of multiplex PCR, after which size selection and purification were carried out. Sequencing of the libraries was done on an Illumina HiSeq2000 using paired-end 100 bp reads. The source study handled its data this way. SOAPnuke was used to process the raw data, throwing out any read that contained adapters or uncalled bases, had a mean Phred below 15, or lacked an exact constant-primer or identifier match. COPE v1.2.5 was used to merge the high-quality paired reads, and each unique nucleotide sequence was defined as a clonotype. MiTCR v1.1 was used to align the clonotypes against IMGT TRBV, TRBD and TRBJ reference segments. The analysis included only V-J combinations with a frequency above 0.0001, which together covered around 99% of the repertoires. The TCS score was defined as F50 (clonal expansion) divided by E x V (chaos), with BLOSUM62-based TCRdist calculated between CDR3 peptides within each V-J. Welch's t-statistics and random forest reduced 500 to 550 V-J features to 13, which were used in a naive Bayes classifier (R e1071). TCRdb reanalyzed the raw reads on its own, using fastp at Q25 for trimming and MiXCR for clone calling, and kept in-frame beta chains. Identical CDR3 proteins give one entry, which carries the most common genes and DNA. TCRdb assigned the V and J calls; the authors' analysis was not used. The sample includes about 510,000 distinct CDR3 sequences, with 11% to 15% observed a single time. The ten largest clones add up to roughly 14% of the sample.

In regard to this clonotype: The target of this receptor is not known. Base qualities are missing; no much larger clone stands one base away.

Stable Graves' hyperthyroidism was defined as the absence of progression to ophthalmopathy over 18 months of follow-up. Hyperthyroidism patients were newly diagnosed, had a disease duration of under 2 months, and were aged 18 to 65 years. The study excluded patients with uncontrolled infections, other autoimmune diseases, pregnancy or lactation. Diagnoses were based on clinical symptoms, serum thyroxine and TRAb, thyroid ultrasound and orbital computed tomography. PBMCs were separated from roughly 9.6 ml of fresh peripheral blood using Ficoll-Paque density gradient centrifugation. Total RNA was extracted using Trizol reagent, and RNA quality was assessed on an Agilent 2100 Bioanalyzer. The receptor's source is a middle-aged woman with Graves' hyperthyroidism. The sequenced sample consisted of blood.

The CDR3 amino acid sequence is: CASSQDWGSNSYEQYF. The base sequence is TGCGCCAGCAGCCAAGACTGGGGATCCAACTCCTACGAGCAGTACTTC. The receptor chain draws on TRBV4-1 and TRBJ2-7, with the D gene not confidently named. Reading from cysteine to phenylalanine, the CDR3 counts 16 amino acids. Only the CDR3 DNA stays, 48 bases, in frame from base 1. V drops 0 bases and J drops 0 bases, leaving 12 bases in between. CDR1 and CDR2, per the germline V gene, are MGHRA and YSYEKL.